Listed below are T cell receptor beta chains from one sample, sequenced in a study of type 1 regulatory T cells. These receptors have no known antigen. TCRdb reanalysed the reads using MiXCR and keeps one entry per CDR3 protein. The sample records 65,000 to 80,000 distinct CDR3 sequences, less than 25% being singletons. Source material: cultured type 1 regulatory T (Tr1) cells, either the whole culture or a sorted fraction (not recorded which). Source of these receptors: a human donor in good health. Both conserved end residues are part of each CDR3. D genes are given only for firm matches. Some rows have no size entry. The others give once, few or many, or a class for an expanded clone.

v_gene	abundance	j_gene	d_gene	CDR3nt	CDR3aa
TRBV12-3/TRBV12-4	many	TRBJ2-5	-	TGTGCCAGCAGGAAAAGAGAGACCCAGTACTTC	CASRKRETQYF
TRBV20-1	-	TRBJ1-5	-	TGCAGTGCTAGACGCGGAGGGGATCAGCCCCAGCATTTT	CSARRGGDQPQHF
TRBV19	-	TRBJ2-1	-	TGTGCCAGTAGTAGCGTCCAAACCACCGAGCAGTTCTTC	CASSSVQTTEQFF
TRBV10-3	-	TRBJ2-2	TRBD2	TGTGCCATCACGGCGGGAGGAGGATCGGGGGAGCTGTTTTTT	CAITAGGGSGELFF
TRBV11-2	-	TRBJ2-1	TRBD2	TGTGCCAGCAGCCAAAGTAGCGGGAGCTGGAATGAGCAGTTCTTC	CASSQSSGSWNEQFF
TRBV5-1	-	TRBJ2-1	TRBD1	TGCGCCAGCAGCTTGGGATCATTCGGGACAGGGTTAAACGAGCAGTTCTTC	CASSLGSFGTGLNEQFF
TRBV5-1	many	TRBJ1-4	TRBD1	TGCGCCAGCAGCCCCCAGGGGGCCGAGGGTGAAAAACTGTTTTTT	CASSPQGAEGEKLFF
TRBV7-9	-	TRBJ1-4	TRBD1	TGTGCCAGCAGCGCACCGGGACAGCTACTTAATGAAAAACTGTTTTTT	CASSAPGQLLNEKLFF
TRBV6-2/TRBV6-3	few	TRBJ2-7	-	TGTGCCAGCAGCCGCGTCTACCCCTACGAGCAGTACTTC	CASSRVYPYEQYF
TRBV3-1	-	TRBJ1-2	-	TGTGCCAGCAGCCCTACCTTGGACATCTTGAATGGCTACACCTTC	CASSPTLDILNGYTF
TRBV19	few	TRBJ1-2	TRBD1	TGTGCCACCCTACGGGACAGGGAAGTTTCCTATGGCTACACCTTC	CATLRDREVSYGYTF
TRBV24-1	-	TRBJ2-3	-	TGTGCCACCAGTGTTGGAGAGTTCACAGATACGCAGTATTTT	CATSVGEFTDTQYF
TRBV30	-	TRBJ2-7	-	TGTGCCTGGGATACAGGGTCCCACGAGCAGTACTTC	CAWDTGSHEQYF
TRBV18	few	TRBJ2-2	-	TGTGCCAGCTCACCACAGGGGAACACCGGGGAGCTGTTTTTT	CASSPQGNTGELFF
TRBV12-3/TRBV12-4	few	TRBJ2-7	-	TGTGCCAGCAGTTTAGCGCTAAATGGCAGGGTAAACGAGCAGTACTTC	CASSLALNGRVNEQYF
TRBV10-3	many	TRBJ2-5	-	TGTGCCATCAGTGACGTAGAGACCCAGTACTTC	CAISDVETQYF
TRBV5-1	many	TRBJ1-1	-	TGCGCCAGCAGCATAAGACAGGCGAACACTGAAGCTTTCTTT	CASSIRQANTEAFF
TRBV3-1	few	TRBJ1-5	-	TGTGCCAGCAGATTACTCCAGGGAAGTCAGCCCCAGCATTTT	CASRLLQGSQPQHF
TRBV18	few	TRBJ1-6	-	TGTGCCAGCTCACCATCAGAGTATAATTCACCCCTCCACTTT	CASSPSEYNSPLHF
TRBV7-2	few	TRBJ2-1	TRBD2	TGTGCCAGCAGCTTCCTTAGCGGGATTAATGAGCAGTTCTTC	CASSFLSGINEQFF
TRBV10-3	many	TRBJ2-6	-	TGTGCCATCAGCGACCGTACCAGGTCTGTCTCTGGGGCCAACGTCCTGACTTTC	CAISDRTRSVSGANVLTF
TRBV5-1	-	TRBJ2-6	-	TGCGCCAGCAGCTACGGCAACTCTGGGGCCAACGTCCTGACTTTC	CASSYGNSGANVLTF
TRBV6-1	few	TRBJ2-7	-	TGTGCCAGCAGAGGGGATTCCTACGAGCAGTACTTC	CASRGDSYEQYF
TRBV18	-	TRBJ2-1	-	TGTGCCAGCTCAAATAAGAATAACAATGAGCAGTTCTTC	CASSNKNNNEQFF
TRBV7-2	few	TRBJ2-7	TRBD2	TGTGCCAGCAGCTTAGGGACTAGCGAGAACTACGAGCAGTACTTC	CASSLGTSENYEQYF
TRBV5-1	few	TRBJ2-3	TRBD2	TGCGCCAGCAGCCCGGGACTATCCCTCTTGGGAGATACGCAGTATTTT	CASSPGLSLLGDTQYF
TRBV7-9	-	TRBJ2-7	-	TGTGCCAGCAGCTTCAGCGGGCTAGTCTACGAGCAGTACTTC	CASSFSGLVYEQYF
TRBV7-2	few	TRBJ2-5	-	TGTGCCAGCAGCGCGGACGGATGGCAAGAGACCCAGTACTTC	CASSADGWQETQYF
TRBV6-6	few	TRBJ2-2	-	TGTGCCAGCAGTTTACGGTCTGTGAACACCGGGGAGCTGTTTTTT	CASSLRSVNTGELFF
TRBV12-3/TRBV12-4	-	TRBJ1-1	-	TGTGCCAGCAGTTTTTCCCTCATGAACACTGAAGCTTTCTTT	CASSFSLMNTEAFF
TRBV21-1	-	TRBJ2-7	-	TGTGCCAGCCGTCGGGCACCCGACTACGAGCAGTACTTC	CASRRAPDYEQYF
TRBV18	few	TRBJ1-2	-	TGTGCCAGCTCACCAGCCCTCCAGGATGGCTACACCTTC	CASSPALQDGYTF
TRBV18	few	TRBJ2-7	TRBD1	TGTGCCAGCTCACCCGGGACAGTGTTCTACGAGCAGTACTTC	CASSPGTVFYEQYF
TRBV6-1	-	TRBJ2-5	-	TGTGCCAGCAGTGCCATGGGCGCCCAGTACTTC	CASSAMGAQYF
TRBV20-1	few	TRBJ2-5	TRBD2	TGCAGTGCTGGGGGGACTAGCGGGGACGCAGGGCTAGAGACCCAGTACTTC	CSAGGTSGDAGLETQYF
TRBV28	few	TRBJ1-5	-	TGTGCCAGCAGTTCCCCAGGGGATAGCAATCAGCCCCAGCATTTT	CASSSPGDSNQPQHF
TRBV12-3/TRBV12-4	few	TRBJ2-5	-	TGTGCCAGCAGTTCGGGGGTCCCGCCTCAAGAGACCCAGTACTTC	CASSSGVPPQETQYF
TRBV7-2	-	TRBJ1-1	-	TGTGCCAGCAGCCCCAGGGTGGCTCCTAACACTGAAGCTTTCTTT	CASSPRVAPNTEAFF
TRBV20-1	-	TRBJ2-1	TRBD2	TGCAGTGCTGGCTCTAGCGGGGTACCCTACAATGAGCAGTTCTTC	CSAGSSGVPYNEQFF
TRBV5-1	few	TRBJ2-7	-	TGCGCCAGCAGCTTGACAGAACAGCTACTCTACGAGCAGTACTTC	CASSLTEQLLYEQYF
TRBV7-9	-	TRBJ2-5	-	TGTGCCAGCAGCTTAACCGGGACTCGGGAGACCCAGTACTTC	CASSLTGTRETQYF
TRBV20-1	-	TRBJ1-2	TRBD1	TGCATAAATACAGGGGGCGCCTATGGCTACACCTTC	CINTGGAYGYTF
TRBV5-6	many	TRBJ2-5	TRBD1	TGTGCCAGCAGCTTGGTTGACAGGGGATCGATGGAGACCCAGTACTTC	CASSLVDRGSMETQYF
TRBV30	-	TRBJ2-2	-	TGTGCCCGAAGATACGGCCCCCACGAGGAGCTGTTTTTT	CARRYGPHEELFF
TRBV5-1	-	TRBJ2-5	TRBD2	TGCGCCAGCAGCCGGGGACTAGAAGAGACCCAGTACTTC	CASSRGLEETQYF
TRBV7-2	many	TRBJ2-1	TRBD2	TGTGCCAGCAGCTTAGTGTTCCTAGCGGGGACCTACAATGAGCAGTTCTTC	CASSLVFLAGTYNEQFF
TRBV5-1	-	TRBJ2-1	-	TGCGCCAGCAGCTTGCCGCTCACTGGCTCACCGGCCGATGAGCAGTTCTTC	CASSLPLTGSPADEQFF
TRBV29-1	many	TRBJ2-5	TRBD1	TGCAGCGTTGGGGGACAGGGAGAGACCCAGTACTTC	CSVGGQGETQYF
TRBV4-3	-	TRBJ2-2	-	TGCGCCAGCAGCCAAGATCCAGGTCGTGTCGGGGAGCTGTTTTTT	CASSQDPGRVGELFF